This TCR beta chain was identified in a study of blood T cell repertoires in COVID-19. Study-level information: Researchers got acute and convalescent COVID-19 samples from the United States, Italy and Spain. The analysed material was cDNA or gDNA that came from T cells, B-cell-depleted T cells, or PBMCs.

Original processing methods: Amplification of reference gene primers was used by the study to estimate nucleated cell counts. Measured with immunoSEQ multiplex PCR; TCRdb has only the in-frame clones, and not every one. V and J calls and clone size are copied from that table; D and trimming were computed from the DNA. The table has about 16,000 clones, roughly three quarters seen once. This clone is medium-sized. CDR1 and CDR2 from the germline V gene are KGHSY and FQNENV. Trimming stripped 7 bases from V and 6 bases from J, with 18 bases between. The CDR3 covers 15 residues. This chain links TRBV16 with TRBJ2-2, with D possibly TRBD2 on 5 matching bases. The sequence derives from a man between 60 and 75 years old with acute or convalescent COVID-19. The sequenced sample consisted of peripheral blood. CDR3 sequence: CASTTGIPRPGELFF. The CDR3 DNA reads TGTGCCAGCACAACGGGGATTCCTCGACCCGGGGAGCTGTTTTTT.